This T cell receptor (beta chain) derives from a study of CD8+ T cells in alopecia areata. Study background: Treated patients were dosed with oral tofacitinib, taking 5 to 10 mg twice daily.

CDR1 is SGHDN and CDR2 is FVKESK in the germline V gene. This CDR3 has 14 residues. Trimming shortened V by 1 base and J by 3 bases, and 9 bases separated the two germline ends. The treatment was: oral pan-JAK inhibitor, 5-10 mg twice daily. TCR sequencing used cDNA made by reverse transcription of extracted RNA. TCRdb's copy holds only in-frame clones and misses some; the assay was immunoSEQ multiplex PCR. The repertoire holds under 110,000 clones, 50% to 60% seen once, with 15% to 20% in the top ten. The sample consisted of CD8+ T cells sorted from blood, taken at approximately week 55, from a patient treated with tofacitinib. This receptor was taken from a human donor with alopecia areata. The chain combines TRBV14 with TRBJ2-5, with D possibly being TRBD1 (6 bases). DNA for the CDR3: TGTGCCAGCAGCCAAGTGGACAGCGAAGAGACCCAGTACTTC. Amino acids: CASSQVDSEETQYF. The variable domain in full, with the rest retrieved from reference TRBV14 and TRBJ2-5, is EAGVTQFPSHSVIEKGQTVTLRCDPISGHDNLYWYRRVMGKEIKFLLHFVKESKQDESGMPNNRFLAERTGGTYSTLKVQPAELEDSGVYFCASSQVDSEETQYFGPGTRLLVL.